Following are 25 T cell receptor beta chains from one sample sequenced in a study of T cells after yellow fever vaccination. TCRdb reanalysed the 5' RACE reads using MiXCR and keeps one entry per CDR3 protein. Among some 220,000 distinct CDR3 sequences, approximately 3% were seen once, and the ten largest hold around 3.2%. Material: CD4+ T cells sorted from PBMCs, obtained 10 days after the yellow fever booster vaccination. The source is a man aged 18 to 35 who received the YFV17D yellow fever vaccine.

The sample holds many counts of this clonotype. The DNA of the CDR3 is TGTGCCAGCAGTTCATTCAGGGGGGCTAATGAAAAACTGTTTTTT. Translation gives CASSSFRGANEKLFF. The rearrangement joins TRBV12-3 or TRBV12-4 to TRBJ1-4; 7 bases map to TRBD1. V gave up 4 bases and J gave up 3 bases; unmatched junction bases: 5. The CDR3 extends over 15 amino acids.

The sample holds a few counts of this clonotype. J is TRBJ2-3 and V is TRBV7-3; TRBD2 might be the D (6 bases). V was cut by 5 bases and J by 1 base, with 22 bases left in between. In germline, CDR1 is SGHTA, CDR2 FQGTGA. This CDR3 is 18 amino acids long. Here the CDR3 reads CASSLNTSFPPGTDTQYF. The CDR3 coding sequence is TGTGCCAGCAGCCTTAACACTAGCTTTCCACCAGGCACAGATACGCAGTATTTT.

This clonotype has only a few counts. The J gene is TRBJ1-2, the V gene TRBV6-1, with D hard to call. CDR3 size: 14 residues. Between the trimmed V and J ends, which lost 2 bases and 7 bases, there was a span of 14 bases. Germline loops: CDR1 MNHNS, CDR2 SASEGT. The CDR3 DNA sequence: TGTGCCAGCAGTGAATCGGCCCGATGGGGTGGCTACACCTTC. Its translation: CASSESARWGGYTF.

This clonotype has at least ten counts. The CDR3 coding sequence is TGCAGTGCTAGAGCGGTCGGGGGGCCAGGAAACACCATATATTTT. Translated, it gives CSARAVGGPGNTIYF. The J gene is TRBJ1-3, the V gene TRBV20-1, with a possible D match to TRBD1 (6 bases). From germline, CDR1 is DFQATT and CDR2 SNEGSKA (reference sequence). CDR3 length equals 15 residues. Trimming cost V 1 base and J 4 bases, with 14 bases left between them.

The chain joins TRBV7-3 to TRBJ2-2, with 11 positions matching TRBD2. The CDR3 is 16 residues long. The junction had 8 bases not matched to a gene; V was cut back by 4 bases and J by 7 bases. Germline loops: CDR1 SGHTA, CDR2 FQGTGA. The CDR3 DNA sequence: TGTGCCAGCAGCTCTTTAGCGGGGGGGCTCGGCGGGGAGCTGTTTTTT. Its translation is CASSSLAGGLGGELFF.

This clonotype has ten or more counts. The gene calls are TRBV6-2 or TRBV6-3 and TRBJ1-1; no definite D call. The length of the CDR3 is 13 residues. V was pared by 2 bases and J by 0 bases, with 4 bases between. The germline V gene has CDR1 MNHEY and CDR2 SVGEGT. CDR3 sequence reads: CASSYRVNTEAFF. The CDR3 DNA follows: TGTGCCAGCAGTTACCGGGTGAACACTGAAGCTTTCTTT.

This clonotype was seen a handful of times. The chain couples TRBV30 to TRBJ1-1; D is possibly TRBD1 (5 bases). The CDR3 covers 14 residues. Trimming took off 8 bases at V and 0 bases at J, with 16 bases between the two ends. Germline CDR1 is GTSNPN and CDR2 is SVGIG (reference sequence). Written as DNA, the CDR3 is TGTGCCGGGGGGGTGACGGCCATGAACACTGAAGCTTTCTTT. Translated, it gives CAGGVTAMNTEAFF.

V usage is TRBV5-6 and J usage is TRBJ2-2; maybe TRBD1 (6 bases). The CDR3 contains 15 residues. The germline V gene has CDR1 SGHDT and CDR2 YYEEEE. The ends were cut back, 4 bases at V and 1 base at J, with 11 bases in the middle. The CDR3, as DNA: TGTGCCAGCAGCCCGGACAGTCGGAACACCGGGGAGCTGTTTTTT. It specifies CASSPDSRNTGELFF. Together with reference TRBV5-6 and TRBJ2-2, the CDR3 gives the full variable domain: DAGVTQSPTHLIKTRGQQVTLRCSPKSGHDTVSWYQQALGQGPQFIFQYYEEEERQRGNFPDRFSGHQFPNYSSELNVNALLLGDSALYLCASSPDSRNTGELFFGEGSRLTVL.

V is TRBV20-1 and J is TRBJ2-3; the D gene is possibly TRBD1 (6 bases). The germline V gene has CDR1 DFQATT and CDR2 SNEGSKA (reference sequence). The CDR3 extends over 13 amino acids. V was pared by 5 bases and J by 4 bases, with 13 bases between. The DNA of the CDR3 is TGCAGTGCTGGCAGTGGGGGCGCAGATACGCAGTATTTT. This gives the protein CSAGSGGADTQYF.

The CDR3 DNA reads TGTGCCAGCAGCTTGATTCGGACAGGGGAGGCAGATACGCAGTATTTT. This codes for CASSLIRTGEADTQYF. The chain carries TRBV7-8 and TRBJ2-3; TRBD1 matches at 9 bases. The ends lost 3 bases at V and 4 bases at J; junction bases unmatched: 8. Germline V gives CDR1 SGHVS, CDR2 FQNEAQ. The CDR3 contains 16 residues.

This clonotype was observed a handful of times. V gene TRBV19 combines with J gene TRBJ1-1; D might be TRBD1 (6 bases). Deletions cut 6 bases from V and 0 bases from J, with 14 bases between. Germline V gene sequence: CDR1 LNHDA, CDR2 SQIVND (reference sequence). This CDR3 comprises 15 residues. The CDR3 bases are TGTGCCAGTAGCCCAATCAGGGGAATGAACACTGAAGCTTTCTTT. This sequence encodes CASSPIRGMNTEAFF.

This clonotype has a count of ten or more. The chain combines TRBV7-2 with TRBJ2-2; the D gene could be TRBD1 or TRBD2 (6 bases each). V was trimmed by 0 bases and J by 3 bases, leaving 14 bases between them. Germline V gives CDR1 SGHTA, CDR2 FQGNSA. The CDR3 is made up of 17 amino acids. As DNA, the CDR3 is TGTGCCAGCAGCTTAGCTTGGGGGGCAGCGTACACCGGGGAGCTGTTTTTT. This encodes CASSLAWGAAYTGELFF.

This clonotype has only a few counts. The J gene is TRBJ2-5, the V gene TRBV15; D gene uncertain. The germline V gene has CDR1 LNHNV and CDR2 YYDKDF (reference sequence). The CDR3 consists of 15 residues. V was clipped by 0 bases and J by 1 base, with 9 bases between them. CDR3 sequence: CATSREFAAQETQYF. Written as DNA, the CDR3 is TGTGCCACCAGCAGAGAGTTTGCAGCCCAAGAGACCCAGTACTTC.

This clonotype came up many times. J is TRBJ2-5 and V is TRBV5-1; unclear D gene. The CDR3 has 15 amino acids. CDR1 and CDR2 from the germline V gene are SGHRS and YFSETQ. Deletions cut 1 base from V and 2 bases from J, with 12 bases between. The CDR3 nucleotides are TGCGCCAGCAGCTTGTTTCCAGGACCTCAAGAGACCCAGTACTTC. Translating gives CASSLFPGPQETQYF.

This clonotype was found a few times. The rearrangement uses TRBV20-1 and TRBJ1-1; the D gene is possibly TRBD1 (6 bases). The CDR3 length is 12 residues. Looked up from germline, CDR1 is DFQATT and CDR2 is SNEGSKA (reference sequence). The ends were cut back, 6 bases at V and 5 bases at J, with 13 bases in the middle. The CDR3 coding sequence is TGCAGTGCCCGGAAGGGGGGGACTGAAGCTTTCTTT. This gives the protein CSARKGGTEAFF.

In its sample, this clonotype was seen a few times. The gene calls are TRBV5-1 and TRBJ1-4; D ambiguous. CDR3 length: 15 residues. Trimming left V 0 bases short and J 0 bases short, with 6 bases between. From germline, CDR1 is SGHRS and CDR2 YFSETQ. The CDR3 sequence is CASSLGLTTNEKLFF. DNA of the CDR3: TGCGCCAGCAGCTTGGGCCTAACAACTAATGAAAAACTGTTTTTT. Based on the CDR3 plus reference TRBV5-1 and TRBJ1-4, the full variable domain is KAGVTQTPRYLIKTRGQQVTLSCSPISGHRSVSWYQQTPGQGLQFLFEYFSETQRNKGNFPGRFSGRQFSNSRSEMNVSTLELGDSALYLCASSLGLTTNEKLFFGSGTQLSVL.

The CDR3 loop reads CASSYSSAEAFF. In DNA form, the CDR3 reads TGTGCCAGCAGTTACTCGAGCGCTGAAGCTTTCTTT. V and J are TRBV6-5 and TRBJ1-1; D remains ambiguous. The V and J ends lost 0 bases and 6 bases respectively, with 5 bases between them. The CDR3 extends over 12 amino acids. The V gene's germline CDR1 is MNHEY and CDR2 SVGAGI.

This clonotype was picked up many times. The chain joins TRBV20-1 to TRBJ1-6, with 9 bases identical to TRBD1. The CDR3 extends over 14 amino acids. Germline CDR1 is DFQATT and CDR2 is SNEGSKA (reference sequence). V was clipped by 5 bases and J by 9 bases; unmatched bases: 8. The DNA of the CDR3 is TGCAGTGCTGCGTACAGGGGGCTCAGTTCACCCCTCCACTTT. This gives the protein CSAAYRGLSSPLHF.

This clonotype was observed at least ten times. This sequence joins TRBV5-1 and TRBJ2-7, with D perhaps TRBD1 (5 bases). The CDR3 length is 14 residues. Trimming pared 4 bases from V and 3 bases from J, leaving 14 bases between. Germline lookup yields CDR1 SGHRS and CDR2 YFSETQ. In nucleotides, the CDR3 is TGCGCCAGCAGCCAGGGTGGAACAGACTACGAGCAGTACTTC. Translation: CASSQGGTDYEQYF.

Ten or more counts support this clonotype. V usage is TRBV4-3 and J usage is TRBJ2-2, with D possibly called TRBD1 or TRBD2 (6 bases each). Germline CDR1 LGHNA, CDR2 YSLEER. There are 14 residues in the CDR3. V shed 6 bases and J shed 5 bases, with 13 bases lying between them. The CDR3 reads CASSPGGGTGELFF. CDR3 coding DNA: TGCGCCAGCAGTCCTGGAGGGGGGACCGGGGAGCTGTTTTTT.

This clonotype was seen many times. The J gene is TRBJ2-3, the V gene TRBV4-3; 9 bases fit TRBD2. From germline, CDR1 is LGHNA and CDR2 YSLEER. The CDR3 is 15 amino acids. Germline trimming cut 6 bases from V and 6 bases from J; bases unmatched to any gene: 10. The CDR3 coding sequence is TGCGCCAGCAGTCAATCCAGGCTAGCGGGGGATACGCAGTATTTT. This sequence encodes CASSQSRLAGDTQYF.

The chain employs TRBV7-2 and TRBJ1-1, with D hard to call. V was pared by 0 bases and J by 0 bases, with 5 bases between. The CDR3 contains 14 residues. The germline V gene has CDR1 SGHTA and CDR2 FQGNSA. The CDR3 region is CASSLAQMNTEAFF. CDR3 nucleotides: TGTGCCAGCAGCTTAGCTCAAATGAACACTGAAGCTTTCTTT.

This clonotype was recorded a few times. V is TRBV19 and J is TRBJ2-2; D might be TRBD1 (6 bases). V was pared by 6 bases and J by 6 bases, with 14 bases between. Germline loops: CDR1 LNHDA, CDR2 SQIVND (reference sequence). This CDR3 has 14 residues. The chain's CDR3 is CASSRTVQAGELFF. CDR3 in DNA: TGTGCCAGTAGCCGGACAGTACAAGCCGGGGAGCTGTTTTTT.

Notes on this clonotype: At one of its ends the junction is not consistent with the germline gene, which may arise from a read error. The chain combines TRBV11-2 with TRBJ1-4; 7 bases are shared with TRBD1. Germline V lookup: CDR1 SGHAT, CDR2 FQNNGV. The CDR3 length is 16 residues. CDR3 loop: CDSSLKLDRQNEKLFF. The CDR3 DNA reads as TGTGACAGCAGCTTGAAATTGGACAGGCAGAATGAAAAACTGTTTTTT.

This clonotype was recorded at least ten times. The rearrangement links TRBV7-3 to TRBJ2-7, with 11 bases identical to TRBD2. Germline V gives CDR1 SGHTA, CDR2 FQGTGA. V lost 4 bases, J lost 0 bases, and 8 bases stayed unmatched. The CDR3 is 17 amino acids. The CDR3 spells CASSSRLAGRSSYEQYF. CDR3 DNA: TGTGCCAGCAGCTCCCGACTAGCGGGGCGAAGCTCCTACGAGCAGTACTTC.